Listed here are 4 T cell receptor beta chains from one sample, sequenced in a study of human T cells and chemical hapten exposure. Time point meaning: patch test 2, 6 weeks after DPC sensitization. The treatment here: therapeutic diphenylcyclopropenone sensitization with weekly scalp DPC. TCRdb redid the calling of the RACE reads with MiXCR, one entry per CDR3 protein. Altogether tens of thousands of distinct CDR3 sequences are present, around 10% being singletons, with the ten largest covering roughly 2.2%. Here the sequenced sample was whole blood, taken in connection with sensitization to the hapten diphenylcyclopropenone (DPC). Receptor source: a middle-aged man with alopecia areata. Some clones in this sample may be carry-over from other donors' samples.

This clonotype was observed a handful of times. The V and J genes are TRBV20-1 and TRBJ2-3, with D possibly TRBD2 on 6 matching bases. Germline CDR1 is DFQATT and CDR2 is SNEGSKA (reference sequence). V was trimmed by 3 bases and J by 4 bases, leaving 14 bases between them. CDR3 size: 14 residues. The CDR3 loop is CSASLREWADTQYF. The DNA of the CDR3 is TGCAGTGCTAGTTTACGGGAGTGGGCAGATACGCAGTATTTT.

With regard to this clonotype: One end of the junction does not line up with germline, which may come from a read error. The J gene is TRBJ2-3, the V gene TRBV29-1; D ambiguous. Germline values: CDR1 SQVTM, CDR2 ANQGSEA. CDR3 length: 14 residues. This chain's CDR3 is CGVEDLVNTDTQYF. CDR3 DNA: TGCGGCGTTGAAGATCTGGTGAACACAGATACGCAGTATTTT.

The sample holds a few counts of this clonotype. CDR3 DNA sequence: TGTGCCACCAGCAGAAACATTGATACGCAGTATTTT. It codes for CATSRNIDTQYF. The genes are TRBV15 and TRBJ2-3; D unresolved. Per germline, CDR1 LNHNV and CDR2 YYDKDF (reference sequence). This CDR3 has 12 amino acids. Trimming removed 2 bases at V and 6 bases at J, with 6 bases between.

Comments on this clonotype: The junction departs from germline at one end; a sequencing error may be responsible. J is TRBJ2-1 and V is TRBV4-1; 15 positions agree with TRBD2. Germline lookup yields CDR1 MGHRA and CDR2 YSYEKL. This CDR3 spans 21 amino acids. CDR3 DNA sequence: TGCGCCAGCAACCAAGATTTTTCCAGGGGACTAGCGGGAGGCTCCTACAATGAGCAGTTCTTC. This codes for CASNQDFSRGLAGGSYNEQFF.